The text below deals with one T cell receptor (beta chain). Looked up from germline, CDR1 is LGHNA and CDR2 is YSLEER. V trimming: 1 base; J trimming: 8 bases; junction bases outside the gene matches: 7. This CDR3 comprises 16 residues. This sample was included in a study of cytomegalovirus exposure and HLA in healthy donors. Primers for the PCR totalled 60 Vbeta and 13 Jbeta. The assay was immunoSEQ multiplex PCR, and TCRdb's table has in-frame clones only and misses some. The table has approximately 38,000 clones, less than 85% seen once; the top ten hold 10%. The TCR was taken from a woman in her late teens or twenties in good health and CMV-seropositive. Specimen: PBMCs. The V and J genes are TRBV4-3 and TRBJ2-1; the match to TRBD1 covers 11 bases. The CDR3 loop reads CASSQGAGTGGYEQFF. CDR3 sequence (DNA): TGCGCCAGCAGCCAAGGAGCCGGGACAGGGGGGTATGAGCAGTTCTTC.